This T cell receptor (beta chain) was sequenced during a study of cytomegalovirus exposure and HLA in healthy donors. Study-wide results and limits: TCR sequences were mostly rare, though some public TCRs occurred in many donors. Among the CMV-associated chains, a few were confirmed in vitro as specific for CMV antigens. There were reportedly fewer N-insertions in an Asian-associated ancestry cluster than the roughly 700-donor mean, in a later analysis.

About this clone itself: Its antigen is not known.

The PCR made use of 60 Vbeta and 13 Jbeta primers. Study processing details: Later work found 65 million to 90 million unique TCR beta chains, with 9 million to 13 million shared. Using immunoSEQ multiplex PCR, the repertoire was profiled, and TCRdb retains in-frame clones only, with some absent. V and J calls plus clone size are reproduced from that table; the DNA served to infer D and trimming. Counted here are approximately 150,000 clones, more than 60% occurring once; the ten biggest clones make up more than 10%. The CDR3 covers 14 residues. V lost 1 base and J lost 1, with 7 bases in between. Germline lookup yields CDR1 LNHDA and CDR2 SQIVND (reference sequence).

The origin of this receptor is a man in his forties in good health and CMV-seropositive. The sample consisted of PBMCs. This sequence joins TRBV19 and TRBJ1-1, with a weak D call TRBD1 (5 bases). CDR3 nucleotide sequence: TGTGCCAGTAGTATAGGGGGCCCGAACACTGAAGCTTTCTTT. Amino acid sequence: CASSIGGPNTEAFF.